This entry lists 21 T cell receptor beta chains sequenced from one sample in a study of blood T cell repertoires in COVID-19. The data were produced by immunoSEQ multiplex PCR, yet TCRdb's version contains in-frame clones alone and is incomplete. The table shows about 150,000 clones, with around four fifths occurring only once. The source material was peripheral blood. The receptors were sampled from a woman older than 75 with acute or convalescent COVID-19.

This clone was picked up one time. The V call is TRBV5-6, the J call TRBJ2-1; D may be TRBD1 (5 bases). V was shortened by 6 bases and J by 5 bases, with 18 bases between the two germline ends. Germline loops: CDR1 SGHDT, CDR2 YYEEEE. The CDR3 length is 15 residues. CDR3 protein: CASNGGPGIDNEQFF. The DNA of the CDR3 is TGTGCCAGCAACGGCGGTCCAGGGATCGACAATGAGCAGTTCTTC.

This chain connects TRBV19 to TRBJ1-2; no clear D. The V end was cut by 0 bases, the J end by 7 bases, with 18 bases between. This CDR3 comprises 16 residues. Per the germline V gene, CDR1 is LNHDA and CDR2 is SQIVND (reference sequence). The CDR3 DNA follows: TGTGCCAGTAGTATAGATTTCGCCAGGTCCCCCCCTGGCTACACCTTC. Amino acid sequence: CASSIDFARSPPGYTF.

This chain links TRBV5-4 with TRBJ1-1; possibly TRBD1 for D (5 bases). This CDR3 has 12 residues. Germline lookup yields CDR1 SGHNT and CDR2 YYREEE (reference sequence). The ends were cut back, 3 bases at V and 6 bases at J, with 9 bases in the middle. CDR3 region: CASSSGGAEAFF. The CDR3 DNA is TGTGCCAGCAGCTCGGGGGGGGCTGAAGCTTTCTTT.

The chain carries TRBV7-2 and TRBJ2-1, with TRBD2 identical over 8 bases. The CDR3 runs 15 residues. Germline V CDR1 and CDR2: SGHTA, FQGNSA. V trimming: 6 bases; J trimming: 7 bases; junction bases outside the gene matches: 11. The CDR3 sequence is CASSPLAGGRNEQFF. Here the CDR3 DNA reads TGTGCCAGCAGTCCACTCGCGGGAGGTCGGAATGAGCAGTTCTTC.

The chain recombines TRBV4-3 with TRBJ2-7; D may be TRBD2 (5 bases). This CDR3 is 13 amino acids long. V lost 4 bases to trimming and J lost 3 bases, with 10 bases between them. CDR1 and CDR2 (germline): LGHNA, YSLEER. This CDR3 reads CASSRTRDYEQYF. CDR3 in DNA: TGCGCCAGCAGCCGTACTAGAGACTACGAGCAGTACTTC.

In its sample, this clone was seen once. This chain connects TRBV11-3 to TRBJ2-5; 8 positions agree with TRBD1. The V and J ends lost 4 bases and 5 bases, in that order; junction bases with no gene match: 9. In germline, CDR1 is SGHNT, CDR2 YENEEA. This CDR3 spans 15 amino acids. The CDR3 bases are TGTGCCAGCAGCTCCCCTTTACAGGGGGACGAGACCCAGTACTTC. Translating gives CASSSPLQGDETQYF.

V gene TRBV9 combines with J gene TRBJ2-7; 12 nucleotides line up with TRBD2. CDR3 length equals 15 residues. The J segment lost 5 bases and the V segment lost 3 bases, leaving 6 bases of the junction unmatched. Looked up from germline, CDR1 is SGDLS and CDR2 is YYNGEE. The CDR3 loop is CASSETSGRLNEQYF. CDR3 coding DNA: TGTGCCAGCAGCGAGACTAGCGGGAGATTAAACGAGCAGTACTTC.

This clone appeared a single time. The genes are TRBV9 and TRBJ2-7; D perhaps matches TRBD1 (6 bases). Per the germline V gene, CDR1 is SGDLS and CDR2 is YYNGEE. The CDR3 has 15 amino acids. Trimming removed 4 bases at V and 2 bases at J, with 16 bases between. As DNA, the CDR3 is TGTGCCAGCAGCCCGCAACCCGGGACACCCTACGAGCAGTACTTC. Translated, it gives CASSPQPGTPYEQYF.

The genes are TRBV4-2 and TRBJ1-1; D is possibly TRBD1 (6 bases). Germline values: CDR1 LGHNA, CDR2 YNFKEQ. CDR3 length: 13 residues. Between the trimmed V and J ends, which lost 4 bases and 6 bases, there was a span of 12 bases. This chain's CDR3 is CASSPDRWAEAFF. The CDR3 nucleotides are TGTGCCAGCAGCCCCGACAGGTGGGCTGAAGCTTTCTTT.

The CDR3, as DNA: TGCGCCAGCAGCTTGGGACAGGCCCCTGAAGCTTTCTTT. Its protein product is CASSLGQAPEAFF. V gene TRBV5-1 combines with J gene TRBJ1-1; D possibly corresponds to TRBD1 (6 bases). The CDR3 covers 13 residues. The V end lost 0 bases, the J end lost 6 bases, and 9 bases lay between the germline ends. CDR1 and CDR2 from the germline V gene are SGHRS and YFSETQ.

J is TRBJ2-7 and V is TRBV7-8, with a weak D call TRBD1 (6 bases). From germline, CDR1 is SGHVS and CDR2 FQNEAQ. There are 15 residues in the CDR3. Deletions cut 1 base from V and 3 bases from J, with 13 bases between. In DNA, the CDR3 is TGTGCCAGCAGCTTAGATATGGACAGAAACTACGAGCAGTACTTC. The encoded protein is CASSLDMDRNYEQYF.

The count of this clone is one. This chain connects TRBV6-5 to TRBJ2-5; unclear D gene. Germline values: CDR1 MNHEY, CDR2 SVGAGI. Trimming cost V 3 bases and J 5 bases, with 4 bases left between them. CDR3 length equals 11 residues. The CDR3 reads CASSYMETQYF. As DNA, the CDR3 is TGTGCCAGCAGTTATATGGAGACCCAGTACTTC.

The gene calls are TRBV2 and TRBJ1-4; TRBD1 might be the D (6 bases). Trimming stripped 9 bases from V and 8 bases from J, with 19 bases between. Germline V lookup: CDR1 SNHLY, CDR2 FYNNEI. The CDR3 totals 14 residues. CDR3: CASSDRGGREKLFF. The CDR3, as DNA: TGTGCCAGTTCCGACAGAGGGGGTAGGGAAAAACTGTTTTTT. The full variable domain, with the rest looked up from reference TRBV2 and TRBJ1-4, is EPEVTQTPSHQVTQMGQEVILRCVPISNHLYFYWYRQILGQKVEFLVSFYNNEISEKSEIFDDQFSVERPDGSNFTLKIRSTKLEDSAMYFCASSDRGGREKLFFGSGTQLSVL.

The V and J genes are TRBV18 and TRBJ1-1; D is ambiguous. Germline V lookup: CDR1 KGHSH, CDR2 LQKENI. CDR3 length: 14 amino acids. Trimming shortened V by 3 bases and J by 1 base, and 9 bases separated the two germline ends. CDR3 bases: TGTGCCAGCTCACCGAAACAGCAGAACACTGAAGCTTTCTTT. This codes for CASSPKQQNTEAFF.

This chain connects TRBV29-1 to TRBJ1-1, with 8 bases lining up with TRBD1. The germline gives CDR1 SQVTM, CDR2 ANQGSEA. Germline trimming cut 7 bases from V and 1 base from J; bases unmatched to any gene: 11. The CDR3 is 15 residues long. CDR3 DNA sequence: TGCAGCGCCCATGGCCCGACAGGGGCGAACACTGAAGCTTTCTTT. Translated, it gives CSAHGPTGANTEAFF.

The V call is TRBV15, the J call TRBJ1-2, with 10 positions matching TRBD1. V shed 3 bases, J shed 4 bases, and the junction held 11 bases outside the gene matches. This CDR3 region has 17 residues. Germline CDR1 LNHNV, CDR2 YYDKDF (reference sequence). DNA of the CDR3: TGTGCCACCAGCAGTAGTAAGGGACAGGGGAGAGGCTATGGCTACACCTTC. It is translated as CATSSSKGQGRGYGYTF.

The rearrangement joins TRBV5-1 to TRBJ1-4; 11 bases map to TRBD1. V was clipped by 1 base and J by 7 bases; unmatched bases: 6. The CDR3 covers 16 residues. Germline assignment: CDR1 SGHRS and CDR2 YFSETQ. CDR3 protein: CASSLFAGTGGEKLFF. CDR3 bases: TGCGCCAGCAGCTTGTTTGCTGGGACAGGGGGTGAAAAACTGTTTTTT.

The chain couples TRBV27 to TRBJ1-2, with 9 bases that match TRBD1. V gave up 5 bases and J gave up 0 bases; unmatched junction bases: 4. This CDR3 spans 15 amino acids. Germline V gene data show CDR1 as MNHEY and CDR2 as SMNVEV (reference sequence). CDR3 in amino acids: CASSRQGGANYGYTF. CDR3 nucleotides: TGTGCCAGCAGTCGACAGGGGGGAGCTAACTATGGCTACACCTTC.

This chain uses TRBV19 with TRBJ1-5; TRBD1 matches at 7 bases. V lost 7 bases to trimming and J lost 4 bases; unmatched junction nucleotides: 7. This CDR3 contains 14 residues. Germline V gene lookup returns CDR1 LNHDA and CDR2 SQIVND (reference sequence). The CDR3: CASTEGAGNQPQHF. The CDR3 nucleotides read TGTGCCAGTACCGAGGGGGCGGGGAATCAGCCCCAGCATTTT.

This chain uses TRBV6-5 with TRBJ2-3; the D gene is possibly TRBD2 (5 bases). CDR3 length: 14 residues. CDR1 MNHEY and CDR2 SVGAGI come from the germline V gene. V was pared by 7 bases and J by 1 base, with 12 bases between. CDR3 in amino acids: CASTGISGTDTQYF. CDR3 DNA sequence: TGTGCCAGCACCGGGATTTCGGGCACAGATACGCAGTATTTT.

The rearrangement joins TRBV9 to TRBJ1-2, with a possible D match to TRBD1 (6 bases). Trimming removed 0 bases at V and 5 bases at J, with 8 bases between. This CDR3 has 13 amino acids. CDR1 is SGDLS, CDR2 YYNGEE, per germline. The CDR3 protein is CASSVEQGYGYTF. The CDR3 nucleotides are TGTGCCAGCAGCGTAGAGCAGGGGTATGGCTACACCTTC.